The rows below give T cell receptor beta chains drawn from one sample of a study of T-cell reconstitution after alpha-beta-depleted transplantation in children. TCRdb processed the PCR reads anew with MiXCR; each CDR3 protein has one entry. The sample shows 70,000 to 95,000 distinct CDR3 sequences, 15% to 20% of them seen only once. Material: PBMCs, mostly from graft donor cells, obtained 360 days after TCRalphabeta/CD19-depleted stem cell transplant. Receptors were obtained from a male patient between 2 and 9 years old who had a stem cell transplant for acute lymphoblastic leukemia, so the T cells may come from the graft donor. CDR3s include the opening cysteine and the closing phenylalanine or tryptophan. The D gene is left open where the match is weak. Clone size is stated in some rows and not others, as once, few, many or a class when expanded.

clone_size: NA; cdr3_length: 16; d_call: NA; j_call: TRBJ1-2; v_call: TRBV2; cdr3_aa: CASSEKGAVPNYGYTF; cdr3_nt: TGTGCCAGCAGTGAAAAGGGCGCAGTTCCTAACTATGGCTACACCTTC
clone_size: NA; cdr3_length: 14; d_call: TRBD2; j_call: TRBJ2-1; v_call: TRBV12-3/TRBV12-4; cdr3_aa: CASSGLAGSNEQFF; cdr3_nt: TGTGCCAGCAGTGGGCTAGCGGGTAGCAATGAGCAGTTCTTC
clone_size: NA; cdr3_length: 14; d_call: NA; j_call: TRBJ2-7; v_call: TRBV19; cdr3_aa: CASRRQANSYEQYF; cdr3_nt: TGTGCCAGTAGACGACAAGCCAATTCCTACGAGCAGTACTTC
clone_size: many; cdr3_length: 13; d_call: NA; j_call: TRBJ1-5; v_call: TRBV10-3; cdr3_aa: CAIREWSNQPQHF; cdr3_nt: TGTGCCATCAGAGAGTGGAGCAATCAGCCCCAGCATTTT
clone_size: few; cdr3_length: 14; d_call: NA; j_call: TRBJ2-3; v_call: TRBV20-1; cdr3_aa: CSARKASGTDTQYF; cdr3_nt: TGCAGTGCTAGAAAGGCGAGCGGCACAGATACGCAGTATTTT
clone_size: many; cdr3_length: 14; d_call: NA; j_call: TRBJ2-1; v_call: TRBV12-3/TRBV12-4; cdr3_aa: CASSSGSSYNEQFF; cdr3_nt: TGTGCCAGCAGTTCGGGGAGCTCCTACAATGAGCAGTTCTTC
clone_size: NA; cdr3_length: 12; d_call: NA; j_call: TRBJ2-7; v_call: TRBV20-1; cdr3_aa: CSARVRTYEQYF; cdr3_nt: TGCAGTGCTAGAGTAAGGACCTACGAGCAGTACTTC
clone_size: few; cdr3_length: 16; d_call: TRBD1; j_call: TRBJ2-4; v_call: TRBV7-9; cdr3_aa: CASSPRQGVAKNIQYF; cdr3_nt: TGTGCCAGCAGCCCACGACAGGGGGTAGCCAAAAACATTCAGTACTTC
clone_size: few; cdr3_length: 16; d_call: NA; j_call: TRBJ2-4; v_call: TRBV6-2/TRBV6-3; cdr3_aa: CASSYPGPPSGNIQYF; cdr3_nt: TGTGCCAGCAGTTACCCGGGACCGCCGAGCGGAAACATTCAGTACTTC
clone_size: many; cdr3_length: 13; d_call: NA; j_call: TRBJ1-2; v_call: TRBV6-5; cdr3_aa: CASSPKRVRGYTF; cdr3_nt: TGTGCCAGCAGTCCAAAACGGGTGCGAGGCTACACCTTC
clone_size: few; cdr3_length: 15; d_call: NA; j_call: TRBJ2-3; v_call: TRBV7-9; cdr3_aa: CASSSDGTSTDTQYF; cdr3_nt: TGTGCCAGCAGCTCCGACGGTACTAGCACAGATACGCAGTATTTT
clone_size: NA; cdr3_length: 17; d_call: NA; j_call: TRBJ2-3; v_call: TRBV29-1; cdr3_aa: CSVEDGGLPERTDTQYF; cdr3_nt: TGCAGCGTTGAAGATGGAGGACTCCCGGAACGGACAGATACGCAGTATTTT
clone_size: NA; cdr3_length: 14; d_call: NA; j_call: TRBJ2-4; v_call: TRBV5-1; cdr3_aa: CASSLDIGRENRYF; cdr3_nt: TGCGCCAGCAGCTTGGATATCGGCAGGGAGAACCGGTACTTC
clone_size: NA; cdr3_length: 15; d_call: TRBD2; j_call: TRBJ2-3; v_call: TRBV2; cdr3_aa: CANSRTSGNTDTQYF; cdr3_nt: TGTGCCAACTCTAGGACTAGCGGGAACACAGATACGCAGTATTTT
clone_size: many; cdr3_length: 13; d_call: NA; j_call: TRBJ1-2; v_call: TRBV7-9; cdr3_aa: CASSEGRNYGYTF; cdr3_nt: TGTGCCAGCAGCGAGGGTCGGAACTATGGCTACACCTTC